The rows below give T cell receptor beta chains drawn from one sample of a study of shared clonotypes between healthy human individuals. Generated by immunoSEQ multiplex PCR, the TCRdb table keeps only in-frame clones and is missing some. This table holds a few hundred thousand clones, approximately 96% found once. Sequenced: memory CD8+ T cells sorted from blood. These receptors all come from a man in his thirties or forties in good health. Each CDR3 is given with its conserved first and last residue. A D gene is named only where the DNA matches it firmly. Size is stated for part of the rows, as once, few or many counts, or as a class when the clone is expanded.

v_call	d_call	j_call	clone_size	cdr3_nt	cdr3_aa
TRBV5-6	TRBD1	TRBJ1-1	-	TGTGCCAGCAGCTTGAGGACAGGGGGCCGGAACACTGAAGCTTTCTTT	CASSLRTGGRNTEAFF
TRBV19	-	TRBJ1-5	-	TGTGCCAGTAGTATGGACAGCCTGAATAGCAATCAGCCCCAGCATTTT	CASSMDSLNSNQPQHF
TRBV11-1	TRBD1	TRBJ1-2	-	TGTGCCAGCAGCTCTGACAGGGCCTATGGCTACACCTTC	CASSSDRAYGYTF
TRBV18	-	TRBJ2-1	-	TGTGCCAGCTCACCCAACTCCTACAATGAGCAGTTCTTC	CASSPNSYNEQFF
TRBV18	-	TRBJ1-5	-	TGTGCCAGCCAGTATGTACAGGATCAGCCCCAGCATTTT	CASQYVQDQPQHF
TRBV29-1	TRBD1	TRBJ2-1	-	TGCAGCGTTGTGACAGGGGCCCACAATGAGCAGTTCTTC	CSVVTGAHNEQFF
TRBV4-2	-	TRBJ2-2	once	TGTGCCAGCAGCGTTAACGGCAGGGAATACACCGGGGAGCTGTTTTTT	CASSVNGREYTGELFF
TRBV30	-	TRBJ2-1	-	TGTGCCTGGAGTGTCGGGGGATCCGCGCATGAGCAGTTCTTC	CAWSVGGSAHEQFF
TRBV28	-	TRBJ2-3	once	TGTGCCAGCAGTTTTCAACCAGATACGCAGTATTTT	CASSFQPDTQYF
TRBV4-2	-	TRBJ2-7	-	TGTGCCAGCAGCCAAGAGGCAGCCTTCTACGAGCAGTACTTC	CASSQEAAFYEQYF
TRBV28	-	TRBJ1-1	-	TGTGCCAGCAGTTCCACTGAAGCTTTCTTT	CASSSTEAFF
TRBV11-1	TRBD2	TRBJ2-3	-	TGTGCCAGCAGCTCTAGCGGCTTGAGCACAGATACGCAGTATTTT	CASSSSGLSTDTQYF
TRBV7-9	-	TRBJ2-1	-	TGTGCCAGCAGCTTTCGCGGGAACCCCAACAATGAGCAGTTCTTC	CASSFRGNPNNEQFF